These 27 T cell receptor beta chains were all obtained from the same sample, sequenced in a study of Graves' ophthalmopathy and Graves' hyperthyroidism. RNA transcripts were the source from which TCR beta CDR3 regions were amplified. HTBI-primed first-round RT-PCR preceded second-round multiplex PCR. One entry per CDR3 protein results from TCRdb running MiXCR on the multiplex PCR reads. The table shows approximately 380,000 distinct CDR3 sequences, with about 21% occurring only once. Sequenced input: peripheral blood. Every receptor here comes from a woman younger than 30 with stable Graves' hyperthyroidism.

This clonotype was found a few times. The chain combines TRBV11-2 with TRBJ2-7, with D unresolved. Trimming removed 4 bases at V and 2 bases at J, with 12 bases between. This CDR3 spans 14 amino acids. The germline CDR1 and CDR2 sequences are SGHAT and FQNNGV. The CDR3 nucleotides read TGTGCCAGCAGCTCACTACATAGGACCTACGAGCAGTACTTC. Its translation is CASSSLHRTYEQYF.

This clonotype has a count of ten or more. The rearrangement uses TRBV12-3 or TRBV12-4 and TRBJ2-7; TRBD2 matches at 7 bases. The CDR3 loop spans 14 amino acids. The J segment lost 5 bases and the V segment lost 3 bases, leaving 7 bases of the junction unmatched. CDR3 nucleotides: TGTGCCAGCAGTTTGAATGCGGGAGAAAACGAGCAGTACTTC. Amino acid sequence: CASSLNAGENEQYF.

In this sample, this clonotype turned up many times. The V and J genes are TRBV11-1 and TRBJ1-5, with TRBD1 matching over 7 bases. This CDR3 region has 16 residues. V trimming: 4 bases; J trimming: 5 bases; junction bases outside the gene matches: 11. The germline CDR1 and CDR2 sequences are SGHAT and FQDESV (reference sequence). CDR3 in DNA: TGTGCCAGCAGCTACATGACAGGGTCCGCTCATCAGCCCCAGCATTTT. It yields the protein CASSYMTGSAHQPQHF.

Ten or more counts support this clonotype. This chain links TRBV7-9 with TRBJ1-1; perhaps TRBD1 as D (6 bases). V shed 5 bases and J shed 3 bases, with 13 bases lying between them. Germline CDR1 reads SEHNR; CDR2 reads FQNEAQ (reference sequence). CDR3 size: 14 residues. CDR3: CASSADSPDTEAFF. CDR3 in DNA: TGTGCCAGCAGCGCGGACAGCCCCGACACTGAAGCTTTCTTT.

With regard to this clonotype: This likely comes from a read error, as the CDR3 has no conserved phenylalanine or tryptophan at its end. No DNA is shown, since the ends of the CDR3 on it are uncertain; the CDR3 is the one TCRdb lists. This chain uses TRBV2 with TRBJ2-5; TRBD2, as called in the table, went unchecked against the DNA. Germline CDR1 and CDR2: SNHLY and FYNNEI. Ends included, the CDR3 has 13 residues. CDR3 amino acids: CASNLAAGESEYL.

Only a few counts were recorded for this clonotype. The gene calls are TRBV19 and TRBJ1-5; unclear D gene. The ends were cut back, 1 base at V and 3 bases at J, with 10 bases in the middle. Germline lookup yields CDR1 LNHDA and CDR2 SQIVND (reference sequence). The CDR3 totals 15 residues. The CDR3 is CASSIGGGNNQPQHF. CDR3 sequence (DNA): TGTGCCAGTAGTATAGGAGGAGGCAACAATCAGCCCCAGCATTTT. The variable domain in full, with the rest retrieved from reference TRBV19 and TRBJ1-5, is DGGITQSPKYLFRKEGQNVTLSCEQNLNHDAMYWYRQDPGQGLRLIYYSQIVNDFQKGDIAEGYSVSREKKESFPLTVTSAQKNPTAFYLCASSIGGGNNQPQHFGDGTRLSIL.

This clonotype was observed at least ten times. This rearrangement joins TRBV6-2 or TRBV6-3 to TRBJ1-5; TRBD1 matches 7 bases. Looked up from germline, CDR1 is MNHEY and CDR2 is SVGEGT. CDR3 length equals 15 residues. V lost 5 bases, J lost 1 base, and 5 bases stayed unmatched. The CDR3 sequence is CASSDRVSSNQPQHF. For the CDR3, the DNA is TGTGCCAGCAGTGACAGGGTTTCGAGCAATCAGCCCCAGCATTTT.

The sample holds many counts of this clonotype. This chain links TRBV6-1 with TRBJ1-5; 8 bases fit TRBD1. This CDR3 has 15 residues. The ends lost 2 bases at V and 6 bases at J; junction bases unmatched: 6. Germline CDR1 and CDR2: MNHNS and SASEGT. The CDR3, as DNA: TGTGCCAGCAGTGAAAGCCAGGGGGCCTCTCAGCCCCAGCATTTT. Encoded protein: CASSESQGASQPQHF.

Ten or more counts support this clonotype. The CDR3 spells CASSVGGGRVGETQYF. In DNA, the CDR3 is TGTGCCAGCAGCGTTGGAGGCGGGAGGGTGGGAGAGACCCAGTACTTC. The rearrangement uses TRBV9 and TRBJ2-5; 9 bases are shared with TRBD2. V trimming: 2 bases; J trimming: 4 bases; junction bases outside the gene matches: 9. In germline, CDR1 is SGDLS, CDR2 YYNGEE. This CDR3 spans 16 amino acids.

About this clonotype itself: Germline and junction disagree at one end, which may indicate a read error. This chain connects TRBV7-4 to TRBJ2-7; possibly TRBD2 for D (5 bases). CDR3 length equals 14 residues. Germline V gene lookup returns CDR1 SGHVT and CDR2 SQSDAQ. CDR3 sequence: CSSSLGRASYEQYF. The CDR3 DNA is TGTTCCAGCAGCTTAGGGCGGGCCTCCTACGAGCAGTACTTC.

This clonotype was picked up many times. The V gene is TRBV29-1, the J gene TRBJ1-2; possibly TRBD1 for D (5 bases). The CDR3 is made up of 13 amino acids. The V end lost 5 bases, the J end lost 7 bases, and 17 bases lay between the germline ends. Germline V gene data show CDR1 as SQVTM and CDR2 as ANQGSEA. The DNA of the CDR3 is TGCAGCGTTCGGTTAGGGCAGGGCAGTGGCTACACCTTC. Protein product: CSVRLGQGSGYTF.

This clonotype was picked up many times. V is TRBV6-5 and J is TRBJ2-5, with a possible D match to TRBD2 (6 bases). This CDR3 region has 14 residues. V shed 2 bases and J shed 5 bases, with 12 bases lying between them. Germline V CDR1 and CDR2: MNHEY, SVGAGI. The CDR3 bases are TGTGCCAGCAGTTACACGACTAGAGGCGAGACCCAGTACTTC. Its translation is CASSYTTRGETQYF.

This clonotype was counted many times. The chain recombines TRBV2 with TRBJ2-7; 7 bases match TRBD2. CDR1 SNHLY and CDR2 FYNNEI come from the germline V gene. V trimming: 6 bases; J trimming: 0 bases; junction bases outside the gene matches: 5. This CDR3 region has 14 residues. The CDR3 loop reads CASRPGLFSYEQYF. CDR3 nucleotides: TGTGCCAGCAGACCGGGACTATTCTCCTACGAGCAGTACTTC. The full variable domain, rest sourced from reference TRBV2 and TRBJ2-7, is EPEVTQTPSHQVTQMGQEVILRCVPISNHLYFYWYRQILGQKVEFLVSFYNNEISEKSEIFDDQFSVERPDGSNFTLKIRSTKLEDSAMYFCASRPGLFSYEQYFGPGTRLTVT.

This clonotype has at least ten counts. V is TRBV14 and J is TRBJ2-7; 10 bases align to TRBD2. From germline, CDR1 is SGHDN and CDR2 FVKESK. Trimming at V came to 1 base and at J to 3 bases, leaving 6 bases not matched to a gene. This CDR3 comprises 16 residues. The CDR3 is CASSQGAGGPIYEQYF. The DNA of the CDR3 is TGTGCCAGCAGCCAAGGAGCGGGAGGGCCCATCTACGAGCAGTACTTC.

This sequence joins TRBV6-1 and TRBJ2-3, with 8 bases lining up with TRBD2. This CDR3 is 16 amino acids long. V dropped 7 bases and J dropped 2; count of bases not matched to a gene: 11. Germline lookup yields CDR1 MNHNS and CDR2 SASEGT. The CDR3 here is CASTPRAGGNTDTQYF. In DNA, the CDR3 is TGTGCCAGCACCCCACGGGCGGGGGGCAACACAGATACGCAGTATTTT.

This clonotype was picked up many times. In nucleotides, the CDR3 is TGTGCCAGCAGACCGGGACAGGGAGTTACCGGGGAGCTGTTTTTT. Translated, it gives CASRPGQGVTGELFF. V gene TRBV2 combines with J gene TRBJ2-2; 9 positions agree with TRBD1. The CDR3 is made up of 15 amino acids. Trimming took 6 bases from V and 5 from J; bases not matched to a gene: 7. The germline V gene encodes CDR1 SNHLY and CDR2 FYNNEI.

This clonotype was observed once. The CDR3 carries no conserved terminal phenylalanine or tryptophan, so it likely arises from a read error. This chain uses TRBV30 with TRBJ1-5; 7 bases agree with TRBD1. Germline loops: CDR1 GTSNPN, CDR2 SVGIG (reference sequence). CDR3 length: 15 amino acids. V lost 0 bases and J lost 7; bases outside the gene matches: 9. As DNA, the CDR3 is TGTGCCTGGAGTGTATCTACGACAGGGCGGCAGCCCCAGCATTTA. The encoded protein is CAWSVSTTGRQPQHL.

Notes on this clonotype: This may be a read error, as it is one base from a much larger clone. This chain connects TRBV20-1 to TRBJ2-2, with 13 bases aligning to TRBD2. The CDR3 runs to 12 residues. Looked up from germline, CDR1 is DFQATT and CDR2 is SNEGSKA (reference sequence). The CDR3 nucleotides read TGCTGTGCTGGACTAGCGGGAGACCCCCAGGTTTTT. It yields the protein CCAGLAGDPQVF.

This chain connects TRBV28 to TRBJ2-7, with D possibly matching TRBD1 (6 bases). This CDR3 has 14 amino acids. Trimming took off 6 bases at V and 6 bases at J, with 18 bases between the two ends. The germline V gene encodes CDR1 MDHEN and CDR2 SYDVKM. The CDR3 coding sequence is TGTGCCAGCAGCCTGTTAGTGGGGGCGAGCGAGCAGTACTTC. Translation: CASSLLVGASEQYF.

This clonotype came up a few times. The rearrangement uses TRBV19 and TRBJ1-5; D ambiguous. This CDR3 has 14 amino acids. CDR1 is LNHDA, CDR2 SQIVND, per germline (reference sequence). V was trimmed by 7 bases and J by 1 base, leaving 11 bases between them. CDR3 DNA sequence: TGTGCCAGTACGGCGCGCGAGAGCAATCAGCCCCAGCATTTT. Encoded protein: CASTARESNQPQHF.

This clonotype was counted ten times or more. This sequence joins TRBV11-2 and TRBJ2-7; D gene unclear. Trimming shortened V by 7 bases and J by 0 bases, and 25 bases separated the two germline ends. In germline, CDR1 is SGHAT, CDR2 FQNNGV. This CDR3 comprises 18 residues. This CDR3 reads CASNHRVGSSASSYEQYF. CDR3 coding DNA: TGTGCCAGCAACCACCGGGTGGGATCCTCGGCTAGCTCCTACGAGCAGTACTTC.

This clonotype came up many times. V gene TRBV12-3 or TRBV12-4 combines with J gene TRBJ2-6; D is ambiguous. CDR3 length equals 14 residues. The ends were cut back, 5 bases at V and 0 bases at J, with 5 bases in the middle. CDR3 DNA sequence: TGTGCCAGCAGTCCCTTCTCTGGGGCCAACGTCCTGACTTTC. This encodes CASSPFSGANVLTF.

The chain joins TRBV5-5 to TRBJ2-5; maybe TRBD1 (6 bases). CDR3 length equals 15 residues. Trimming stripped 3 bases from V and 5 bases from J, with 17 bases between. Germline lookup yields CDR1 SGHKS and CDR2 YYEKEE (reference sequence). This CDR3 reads CASSSRVGARETQYF. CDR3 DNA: TGTGCCAGCAGCTCCCGGGTGGGGGCACGGGAGACCCAGTACTTC.

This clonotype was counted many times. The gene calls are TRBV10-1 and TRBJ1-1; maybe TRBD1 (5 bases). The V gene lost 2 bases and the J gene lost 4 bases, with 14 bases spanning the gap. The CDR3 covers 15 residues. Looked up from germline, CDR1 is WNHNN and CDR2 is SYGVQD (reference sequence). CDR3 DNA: TGCGCCAGCAGTGAGCTCACTTTGGGGGGCACTGAAGCTTTCTTT. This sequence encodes CASSELTLGGTEAFF.

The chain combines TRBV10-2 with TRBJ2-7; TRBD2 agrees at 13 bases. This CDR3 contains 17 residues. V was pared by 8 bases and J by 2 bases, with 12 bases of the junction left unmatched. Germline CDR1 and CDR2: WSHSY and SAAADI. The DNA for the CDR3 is TGCGCCAGCGGGCGCGGGACTAGCGGGACAGGAGCCTACGAGCAGTACTTC. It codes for CASGRGTSGTGAYEQYF.

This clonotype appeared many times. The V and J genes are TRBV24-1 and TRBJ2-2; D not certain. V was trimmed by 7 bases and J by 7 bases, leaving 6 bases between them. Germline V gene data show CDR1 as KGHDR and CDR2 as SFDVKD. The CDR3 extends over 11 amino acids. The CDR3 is CATRGNGELFF. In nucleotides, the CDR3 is TGTGCCACCAGGGGGAACGGGGAGCTGTTTTTT.

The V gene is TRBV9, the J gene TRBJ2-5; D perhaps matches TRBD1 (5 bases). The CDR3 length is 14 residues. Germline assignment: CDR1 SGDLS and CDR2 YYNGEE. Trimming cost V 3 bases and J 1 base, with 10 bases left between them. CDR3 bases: TGTGCCAGCAGCGCTTCGACAGTCCAAGAGACCCAGTACTTC. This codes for CASSASTVQETQYF.